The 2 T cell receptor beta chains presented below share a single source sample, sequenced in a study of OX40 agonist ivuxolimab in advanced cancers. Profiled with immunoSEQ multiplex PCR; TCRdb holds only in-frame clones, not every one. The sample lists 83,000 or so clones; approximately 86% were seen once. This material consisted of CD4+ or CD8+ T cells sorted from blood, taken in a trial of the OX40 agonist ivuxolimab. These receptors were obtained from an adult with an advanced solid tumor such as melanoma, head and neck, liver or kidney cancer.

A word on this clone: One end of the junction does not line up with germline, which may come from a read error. For the CDR3, the DNA is TGTGCCAGCAGCTTGGTTAGTTACCAAGCGACCCAGTACTTC. Amino acids: CASSLVSYQATQYF. The chain uses TRBV5-4 and TRBJ2-5; no clear D. The CDR3 sequence is 14 residues long. CDR1 is SGHNT, CDR2 YYREEE, per germline (reference sequence).

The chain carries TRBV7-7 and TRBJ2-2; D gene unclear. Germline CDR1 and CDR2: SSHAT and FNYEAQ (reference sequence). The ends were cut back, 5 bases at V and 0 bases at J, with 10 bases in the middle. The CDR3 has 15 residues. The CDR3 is CASSAVGTNTGELFF. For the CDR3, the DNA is TGTGCCAGCAGCGCGGTAGGGACGAACACCGGGGAGCTGTTTTTT.